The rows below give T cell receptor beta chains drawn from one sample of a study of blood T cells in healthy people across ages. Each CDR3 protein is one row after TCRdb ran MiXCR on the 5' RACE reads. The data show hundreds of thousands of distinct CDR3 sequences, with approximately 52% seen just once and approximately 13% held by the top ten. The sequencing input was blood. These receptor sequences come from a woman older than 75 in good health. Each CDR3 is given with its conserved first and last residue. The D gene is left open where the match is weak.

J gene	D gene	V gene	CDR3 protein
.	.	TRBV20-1	CSASRGQKETQYF
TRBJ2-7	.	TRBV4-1	CASSREAGSSYEQYF
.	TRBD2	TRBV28	CASRGRDYNEQYF
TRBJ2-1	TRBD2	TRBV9	CASSAAGDGQFF
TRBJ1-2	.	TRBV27	CASRPLGSPENGYTF
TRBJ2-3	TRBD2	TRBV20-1	CSAHTSGSIDTQYF
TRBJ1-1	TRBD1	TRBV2	CASSGDRITEAFF
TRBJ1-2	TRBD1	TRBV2	CANPGTDYGYTF
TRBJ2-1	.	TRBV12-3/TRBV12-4	CTSSPLYEQFF
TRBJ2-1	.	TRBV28	CAAPGGGKQFF
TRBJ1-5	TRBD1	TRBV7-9	CASSSGTGLSQPQHF
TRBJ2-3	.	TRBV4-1	CASSPPRAEGGGTDTQYF
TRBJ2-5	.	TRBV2	CASSAGPQRGTQYF
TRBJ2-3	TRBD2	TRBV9	CASSVPGTSGGNTQYF
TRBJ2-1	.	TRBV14	CASSQVRGGPNEQFF
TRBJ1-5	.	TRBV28	CASSFNRYFNQPQHF
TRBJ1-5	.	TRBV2	CASSEKERGYNQPQHF
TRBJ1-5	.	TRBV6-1	CASSEGQVQPQHF
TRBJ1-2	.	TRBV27	CASSGVYGYTF
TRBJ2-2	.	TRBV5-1	CASSLGSYTGELFF
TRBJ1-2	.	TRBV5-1	CASSFVTGRGLDGYTF
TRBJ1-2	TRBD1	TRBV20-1	CSARPKGQGLRGYTF
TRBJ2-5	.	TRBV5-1	CASSLARTKETQYF
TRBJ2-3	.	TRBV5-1	CASSLLPLTDTQYF
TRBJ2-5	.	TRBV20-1	CSARVGSQETQYF
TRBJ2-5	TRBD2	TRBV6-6	CASSSSGTYQETQYF